In its sample, the clone carrying this T cell receptor (beta chain) was seen a few times. The target antigen is unknown. Unique molecular identifiers were used to barcode this TCRbeta library. Each CDR3 protein is one row after TCRdb ran MiXCR on the PCR reads. The sample lists roughly 500,000 distinct CDR3 sequences; about 10% were seen once. The data originate from a study of T-cell reconstitution after alpha-beta-depleted transplantation in children. Study findings and constraints: T cells produced anew were the main source of T-cell counts and diversity one year after transplant.

The starting material was PBMCs, obtained before TCRalphabeta/CD19-depleted stem cell transplant. The receptor comes from a child under 10 years old with inherited bone marrow failure, due to receive a stem cell transplant.

The CDR3: CASSLGLDRTLPGQAFF. DNA for the CDR3: TGTGCCAGCAGCTTAGGCCTGGACCGCACACTCCCAGGTCAAGCTTTCTTT. The chain carries TRBV7-9 and TRBJ1-1, with no clear D. CDR3 size: 17 residues. Germline V gene lookup returns CDR1 SEHNR and CDR2 FQNEAQ (reference sequence). The V end lost 1 base, the J end lost 9 bases, and 24 bases lay between the germline ends.